One sample yielded the 16 T cell receptor beta chains listed below, sequenced in a study of T-cell memory formation after mild COVID-19. TCRdb itself ran the 5' RACE reads through MiXCR, one entry per CDR3 protein. The sample yields 150,000 to 200,000 distinct CDR3 sequences, around 10% seen once. Material for sequencing was PBMCs or a T cell subset sorted from them (not recorded which). The receptor source for this set is a man aged 18 to 30 who had mild COVID-19 (a few samples of this study predate the infection). Cell type and time point are not known.

This clonotype was detected only a few times. The chain is built from TRBV3-1 and TRBJ1-3; D is undetermined. This CDR3 spans 13 amino acids. Trimming stripped 5 bases from V and 3 bases from J, with 8 bases between. CDR1 and CDR2 (germline): LGHDT, YNNKEL (reference sequence). The CDR3 sequence: CASSEAGGNTIYF. CDR3 in DNA: TGTGCCAGCAGCGAGGCAGGTGGAAACACCATATATTTT.

The chain joins TRBV20-1 to TRBJ1-2; D gene unclear. Trimming removed 3 bases at V and 0 bases at J, with 20 bases between. CDR1 is DFQATT, CDR2 SNEGSKA, per germline (reference sequence). The CDR3 runs 17 residues. The CDR3 DNA reads TGCAGTGCTAGGGAAATCGATTTCAGGAGAGCTAACTATGGCTACACCTTC. Protein product: CSAREIDFRRANYGYTF.

This clonotype was seen at least ten times. The chain combines TRBV11-2 with TRBJ2-3; D not certain. The ends were cut back, 0 bases at V and 0 bases at J, with 4 bases in the middle. Germline assignment: CDR1 SGHAT and CDR2 FQNNGV. CDR3 length: 14 amino acids. CDR3 sequence reads: CASSLDRSTDTQYF. The CDR3 nucleotides are TGTGCCAGCAGCTTAGACAGGAGCACAGATACGCAGTATTTT.

The chain uses TRBV10-2 and TRBJ2-4; weak D call: TRBD2 (5 bases). Per the germline V gene, CDR1 is WSHSY and CDR2 is SAAADI. Trimming took 4 bases from V and 1 from J, leaving 20 bases between them. The CDR3 has 18 amino acids. The CDR3 coding sequence is TGCGCCAGCAGTGTAGCGACCCTTGACCGGGCGGCCAAAAACATTCAGTACTTC. Translated, it gives CASSVATLDRAAKNIQYF.

In this sample, this clonotype turned up a few times. V is TRBV11-2 and J is TRBJ1-2; tentatively, D is TRBD1 (5 bases). The CDR3 totals 11 residues. Germline CDR1 is SGHAT and CDR2 is FQNNGV. Trimming removed 5 bases from V and 8 bases from J, with 9 bases in between. The CDR3 sequence: CASSPQAGYTF. DNA of the CDR3: TGTGCCAGCAGCCCACAGGCCGGCTACACCTTC.

Many counts were recorded for this clonotype. The V and J genes are TRBV3-1 and TRBJ2-5; D is perhaps TRBD1 or TRBD2 (5 bases each). The length of the CDR3 is 14 residues. V dropped 5 bases and J dropped 2 bases, with 12 bases sitting between them. Germline V CDR1 and CDR2: LGHDT, YNNKEL (reference sequence). The CDR3 spells CASSAGTHQETQYF. CDR3 DNA sequence: TGTGCCAGCAGCGCCGGGACGCATCAAGAGACCCAGTACTTC.

This clonotype was seen repeatedly, ten times or more. The J gene is TRBJ2-4, the V gene TRBV7-2; 8 bases align to TRBD1. V trimming: 5 bases; J trimming: 10 bases; junction bases outside the gene matches: 10. The germline V gene has CDR1 SGHTA and CDR2 FQGNSA. The CDR3 is made up of 14 amino acids. CDR3 residues: CASSPPGTGHIQYF. The CDR3 bases are TGTGCCAGCAGCCCACCGGGGACAGGTCATATTCAGTACTTC.

This clonotype was picked up a small number of times. The V call is TRBV6-2 or TRBV6-3, the J call TRBJ2-5; D remains ambiguous. CDR3 length: 11 amino acids. The ends were cut back, 5 bases at V and 4 bases at J, with 5 bases in the middle. From germline, CDR1 is MNHEY and CDR2 SVGEGT. CDR3 amino acids: CASSQTETQYF. The CDR3, as DNA: TGTGCCAGCAGTCAGACAGAGACCCAGTACTTC.

The gene calls are TRBV5-1 and TRBJ2-7; TRBD1 matches 8 bases. With V trimmed by 1 base and J by 6 bases, 12 bases remained unmatched. Germline V gene sequence: CDR1 SGHRS, CDR2 YFSETQ. The CDR3 runs 16 residues. The DNA of the CDR3 is TGCGCCAGCAGCTTGAAGGTGGCAGGGGGCCGGGGCGAGCAGTACTTC. Amino acids: CASSLKVAGGRGEQYF.

This clonotype was counted only a few times. V gene TRBV3-1 combines with J gene TRBJ2-4; a weak D match, TRBD2 (5 bases). CDR1 and CDR2 (germline): LGHDT, YNNKEL (reference sequence). Trimming pared 8 bases from V and 7 bases from J, leaving 15 bases between. The CDR3 totals 13 residues. The DNA of the CDR3 is TGTGCCAGCGAGAGGGCTCTTGGGAACATTCAGTACTTC. Translated, it gives CASERALGNIQYF.

This clonotype was picked up a small number of times. The J gene is TRBJ2-5, the V gene TRBV9; D unclear. V shed 3 bases and J shed 5 bases, with 14 bases lying between them. The CDR3 length is 14 residues. Germline CDR1 and CDR2: SGDLS and YYNGEE. As DNA, the CDR3 is TGTGCCAGCAGCGCAGGTGTGGGAAGGGAGACCCAGTACTTC. Translating gives CASSAGVGRETQYF.

The chain joins TRBV20-1 to TRBJ1-2; a possible D gene is TRBD1 (6 bases). V was pared by 1 base and J by 1 base, with 10 bases between. The germline CDR1 and CDR2 sequences are DFQATT and SNEGSKA (reference sequence). The CDR3 runs 14 residues. The CDR3 DNA sequence: TGCAGTGCTAGAGTGGGAGGGGGTAACTATGGCTACACCTTC. Translation: CSARVGGGNYGYTF.

This clonotype has only a few counts. This chain links TRBV28 with TRBJ2-3, with TRBD2 matching 13 bases. CDR3 size: 18 residues. The germline V gene has CDR1 MDHEN and CDR2 SYDVKM. V lost 5 bases, J lost 1 base, and 9 bases stayed unmatched. The CDR3 DNA is TGTGCCAGCAGTCCGATACCGGGACTAGCGGGACGCACAGATACGCAGTATTTT. It yields the protein CASSPIPGLAGRTDTQYF.

J is TRBJ1-1 and V is TRBV4-3; no clear D gene. V shed 0 bases and J shed 1 base, with 6 bases lying between them. Germline V lookup: CDR1 LGHNA, CDR2 YSLEER. The CDR3 is made up of 14 amino acids. The CDR3 nucleotides are TGCGCCAGCAGCCAAGAATACAGGAACACTGAAGCTTTCTTT. Protein sequence: CASSQEYRNTEAFF.

The CDR3 loop reads CSAKFGGSYQETQYF. For the CDR3, the DNA is TGCAGTGCTAAGTTCGGCGGATCGTACCAAGAGACCCAGTACTTC. The chain recombines TRBV20-1 with TRBJ2-5; D is undetermined. The CDR3 is 15 residues long. Per germline, CDR1 DFQATT and CDR2 SNEGSKA (reference sequence). With 4 bases removed from V and 0 bases from J, the gap between germline ends came to 15 bases.

The CDR3 DNA reads TGCGCCAGCAGCTCACAGGGGCCGAGCTCTGGAAACACCATATATTTT. This translates into CASSSQGPSSGNTIYF. The V gene is TRBV5-1, the J gene TRBJ1-3; 7 bases agree with TRBD1. Germline V lookup: CDR1 SGHRS, CDR2 YFSETQ. The trim removed 3 bases at V and 0 bases at J, leaving 6 bases unmatched. The CDR3 covers 16 residues.